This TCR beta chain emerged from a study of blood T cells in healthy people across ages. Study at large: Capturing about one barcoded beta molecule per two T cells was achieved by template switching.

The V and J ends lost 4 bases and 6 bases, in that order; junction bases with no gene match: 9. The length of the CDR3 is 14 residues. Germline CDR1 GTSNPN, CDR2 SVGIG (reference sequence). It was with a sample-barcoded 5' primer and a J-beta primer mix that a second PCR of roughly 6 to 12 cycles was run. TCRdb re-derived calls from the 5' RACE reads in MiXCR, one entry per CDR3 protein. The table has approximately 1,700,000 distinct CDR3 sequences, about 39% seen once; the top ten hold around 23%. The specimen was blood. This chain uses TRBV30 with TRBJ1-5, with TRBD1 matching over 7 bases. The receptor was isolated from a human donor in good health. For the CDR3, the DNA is TGTGCCTGGAATCAGGGGGTAGCAACTCAGCCCCAGCATTTT. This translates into CAWNQGVATQPQHF.